This TCR beta chain is from a study of T cells in Graves' hyperthyroidism and ophthalmopathy. Background on the study: Peripheral blood was collected at initial diagnosis, before any treatment. Whole-study results and caveats: Among thyroid clonotypes expanded above 0.001, most also appeared in blood.

Patients aged 18 to 65 had newly diagnosed hyperthyroidism lasting under 2 months. Uncontrolled infection, other autoimmune disease, pregnancy or lactation led to exclusion. Researchers took RNA transcripts and amplified the TCR beta CDR3 regions from them. When the TCR CDR3 underwent first-round RT-PCR, the HTBI primer set was used. MiXCR was run by TCRdb on the multiplex PCR reads, yielding one entry per CDR3 protein. The table lists hundreds of thousands of distinct CDR3 sequences, approximately 18% of them singletons. With regard to this clonotype: The antigen remains unidentified.

The specimen sequenced was blood. The clonotype comes from a woman in her forties or fifties with Graves' hyperthyroidism that later progressed to Graves' ophthalmopathy.

The CDR3 nucleotides read TGTGCCAGCAGCTTCAACAGGGACAATCAGCCCCAGCATTTT. Translated: CASSFNRDNQPQHF. V is TRBV3-1 and J is TRBJ1-5; D is perhaps TRBD1 (6 bases). The V end lost 5 bases, the J end lost 3 bases, and 11 bases lay between the germline ends. CDR1 is LGHDT, CDR2 YNNKEL, per germline (reference sequence). The CDR3 is 14 amino acids.